This T cell receptor beta chain was sequenced in a study of T cell repertoires in ileal Crohn's disease. Whole-study context: Median disease duration was approximately eight years; 35% to 45% smoked at surgery. Operated complications were stricturing disease (roughly 60%) and penetrating disease (39%).

The data were produced by immunoSEQ multiplex PCR, yet TCRdb's version contains in-frame clones alone and is incomplete. The top ten clones hold 4.5% to 6% of a sample with approximately 5,000 clones, around 87% of them seen once. This CDR3 is 15 amino acids long. Germline CDR1 SGHRS, CDR2 YFSETQ. Losses at the gene ends were 4 bases for V and 0 bases for J; bases not matched to a gene: 3. The sample was ileal tissue. The clonotype originates from an adult with Crohn's disease. The V and J genes are TRBV5-1 and TRBJ2-2; 7 bases agree with TRBD1. DNA of the CDR3: TGCGCCAGCAGCGGACAGGCCGCGAACACCGGGGAGCTGTTTTTT. Protein product: CASSGQAANTGELFF.